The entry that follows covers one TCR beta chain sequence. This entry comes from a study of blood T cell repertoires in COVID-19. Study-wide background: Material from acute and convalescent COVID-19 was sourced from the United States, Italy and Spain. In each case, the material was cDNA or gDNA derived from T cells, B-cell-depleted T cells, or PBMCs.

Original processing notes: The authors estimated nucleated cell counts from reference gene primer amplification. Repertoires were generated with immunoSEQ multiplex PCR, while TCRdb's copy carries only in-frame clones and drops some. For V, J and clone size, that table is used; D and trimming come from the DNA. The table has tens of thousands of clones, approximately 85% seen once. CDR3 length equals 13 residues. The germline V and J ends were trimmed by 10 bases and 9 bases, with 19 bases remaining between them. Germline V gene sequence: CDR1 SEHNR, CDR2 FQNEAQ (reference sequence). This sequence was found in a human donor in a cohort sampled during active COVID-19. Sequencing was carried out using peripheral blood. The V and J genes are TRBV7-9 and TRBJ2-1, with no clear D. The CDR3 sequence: CATLAPPGAEQFF. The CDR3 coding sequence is TGTGCCACTCTCGCCCCCCCGGGTGCTGAGCAGTTCTTC.